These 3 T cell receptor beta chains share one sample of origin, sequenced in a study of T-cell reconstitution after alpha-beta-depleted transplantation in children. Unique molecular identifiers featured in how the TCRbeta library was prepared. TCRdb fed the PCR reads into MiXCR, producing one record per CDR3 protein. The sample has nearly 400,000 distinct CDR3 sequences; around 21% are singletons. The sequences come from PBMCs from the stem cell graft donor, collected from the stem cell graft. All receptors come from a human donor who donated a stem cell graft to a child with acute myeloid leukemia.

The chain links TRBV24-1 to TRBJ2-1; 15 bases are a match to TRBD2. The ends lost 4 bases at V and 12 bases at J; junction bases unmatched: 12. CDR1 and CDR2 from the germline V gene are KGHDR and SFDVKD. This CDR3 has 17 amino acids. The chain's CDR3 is CATSEPRTSGRGEGQFF. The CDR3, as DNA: TGTGCCACCAGTGAACCCCGGACTAGCGGGAGGGGTGAAGGGCAGTTCTTC.

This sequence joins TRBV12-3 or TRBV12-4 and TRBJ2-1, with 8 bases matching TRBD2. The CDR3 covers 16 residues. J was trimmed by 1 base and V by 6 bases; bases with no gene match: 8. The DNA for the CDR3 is TGTGCCAGCAGCGGGGGGGCGGGAGCTTCCTACAATGAGCAGTTCTTC. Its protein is CASSGGAGASYNEQFF.

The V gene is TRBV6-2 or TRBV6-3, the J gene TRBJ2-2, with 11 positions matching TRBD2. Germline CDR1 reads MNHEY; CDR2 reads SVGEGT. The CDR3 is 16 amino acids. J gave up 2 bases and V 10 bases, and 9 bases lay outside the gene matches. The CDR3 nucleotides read TGTGCCACCTCATGGGGACTAGCGGAAAACACCGGGGAGCTGTTTTTT. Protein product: CATSWGLAENTGELFF.